A single sample is the source of the 30 T cell receptor beta chains below, sequenced in a study of cytomegalovirus exposure and HLA in healthy donors. PCR was performed using 60 Vbeta and 13 Jbeta primers. Clones were read by immunoSEQ multiplex PCR, and TCRdb kept only the in-frame ones, dropping some. The sample contains around 90,000 clones, roughly 77% of which appear only once. Source material: PBMCs. These receptors were obtained from a man aged 30-40 years in good health and CMV-seronegative.

The chain couples TRBV5-1 to TRBJ2-3; D not resolved. With 0 bases removed from V and 0 bases from J, the gap between germline ends came to 8 bases. The CDR3 loop spans 15 amino acids. Germline CDR1 and CDR2: SGHRS and YFSETQ. CDR3 DNA: TGCGCCAGCAGCTTGGTACTCTCTAGCACAGATACGCAGTATTTT. Translating gives CASSLVLSSTDTQYF.

This clone was recorded a few times. V gene TRBV5-1 combines with J gene TRBJ1-1, with no clear D. The CDR3 length is 15 residues. Germline values: CDR1 SGHRS, CDR2 YFSETQ. Between the trimmed V and J ends, which lost 0 bases and 6 bases, there was a span of 15 bases. The CDR3 is CASSLVAGRWSEAFF. DNA of the CDR3: TGCGCCAGCAGCTTGGTGGCAGGAAGATGGTCTGAAGCTTTCTTT.

The V and J genes are TRBV6-6 and TRBJ1-2; the D is unclear. Germline values: CDR1 MNHNY, CDR2 SVGAGI (reference sequence). The CDR3 runs to 13 residues. V was pared by 6 bases and J by 4 bases, with 12 bases between. The CDR3 is CASSPLQVYGYTF. The DNA of the CDR3 is TGTGCCAGCAGCCCACTGCAGGTCTATGGCTACACCTTC.

This chain links TRBV7-8 with TRBJ2-6; 7 bases fit TRBD2. Germline CDR1 and CDR2: SGHVS and FQNEAQ. The CDR3 runs to 15 residues. V shed 7 bases, J shed 2 bases, and the junction held 5 bases outside the gene matches. CDR3 sequence: CASTYAGAGANVLTF. The CDR3 bases are TGTGCCAGCACCTACGCGGGAGCTGGGGCCAACGTCCTGACTTTC. Combining the CDR3 with reference TRBV7-8 and TRBJ2-6 gives the whole variable domain GAGVSQSPRYKVAKRGQDVALRCDPISGHVSLFWYQQALGQGPEFLTYFQNEAQLDKSGLPSDRFFAERPEGSVSTLKIQRTQQEDSAVYLCASTYAGAGANVLTFGAGSRLTVL.

V usage is TRBV30 and J usage is TRBJ1-2, with D perhaps TRBD1 (6 bases). V lost 0 bases and J 7 bases, leaving 6 bases between the germline ends. CDR1 GTSNPN and CDR2 SVGIG come from the germline V gene (reference sequence). The CDR3 contains 11 residues. CDR3 bases: TGTGCCTGGAGTGTAGGGGGTGGCTACACCTTC. Its protein product is CAWSVGGGYTF.

J is TRBJ1-1 and V is TRBV9; D gene unclear. V lost 3 bases and J 1 base, leaving 13 bases between the germline ends. Per the germline V gene, CDR1 is SGDLS and CDR2 is YYNGEE. The CDR3 is 15 residues long. Here the CDR3 reads CASSGGLSGNTEAFF. CDR3 nucleotide sequence: TGTGCCAGCAGCGGAGGATTATCGGGGAACACTGAAGCTTTCTTT.

Turning to this clone: One end of the junction varies from germline; a read error may be responsible. In DNA, the CDR3 is TGTGCCAGCACCTTAAGCTCGGGACAGTCCTACGAGCAGTACTTC. Its protein product is CASTLSSGQSYEQYF. The genes are TRBV7-2 and TRBJ2-7; 7 bases line up with TRBD1. Germline V gives CDR1 SGHTA, CDR2 FQGNSA. The CDR3 length is 15 residues.

V usage is TRBV28 and J usage is TRBJ2-7, with D tentatively TRBD1 (6 bases). The V and J ends lost 9 bases and 3 bases respectively, with 9 bases between them. From germline, CDR1 is MDHEN and CDR2 SYDVKM. This CDR3 comprises 11 residues. The CDR3 DNA is TGTGCCAGTACAGGGTTCTACGAGCAGTACTTC. It yields the protein CASTGFYEQYF.

The chain employs TRBV29-1 and TRBJ2-3, with D unclear. This CDR3 has 14 amino acids. CDR1 and CDR2 (germline): SQVTM, ANQGSEA. Trimming stripped 4 bases from V and 0 bases from J, with 11 bases between. The CDR3 DNA sequence: TGCAGCGTTGCGTTGGTGGGCAGCACAGATACGCAGTATTTT. Amino acids: CSVALVGSTDTQYF.

This clone turned up a few times. This chain links TRBV5-1 with TRBJ2-5; 10 positions agree with TRBD2. Germline loops: CDR1 SGHRS, CDR2 YFSETQ. The CDR3 is 14 residues long. V was pared by 5 bases and J by 9 bases, with 10 bases of the junction left unmatched. In nucleotides, the CDR3 is TGCGCCAGCAGTTCAGAAAGCGGGGGGGCAGCCCAGTACTTC. Amino acids: CASSSESGGAAQYF.

The V call is TRBV28, the J call TRBJ1-5; weak D call: TRBD1 (6 bases). The length of the CDR3 is 13 residues. Germline CDR1 reads MDHEN; CDR2 reads SYDVKM. V was shortened by 6 bases and J by 3 bases, with 9 bases between the two germline ends. In DNA form, the CDR3 reads TGTGCCAGCAGGGGGGCTGTCAATCAGCCCCAGCATTTT. Encoded protein: CASRGAVNQPQHF. The whole variable domain, filled in from reference TRBV28 and TRBJ1-5, reads DVKVTQSSRYLVKRTGEKVFLECVQDMDHENMFWYRQDPGLGLRLIYFSYDVKMKEKGDIPEGYSVSREKKERFSLILESASTNQTSMYLCASRGAVNQPQHFGDGTRLSIL.

As regards this clone: At one end the junction does not follow the germline gene, possibly because of a read error. V and J are TRBV7-9 and TRBJ1-1, with D uncertain. The germline gives CDR1 SEHNR, CDR2 FQNEAQ (reference sequence). The CDR3 covers 12 residues. CDR3 in DNA: TGTTCCAGCAGCCCGAGGAACACTGAAGCTTTCTTT. Encoded protein: CSSSPRNTEAFF.

This clone was observed a single time. V usage is TRBV11-1 and J usage is TRBJ2-2, with 10 positions matching TRBD1. Germline V gene sequence: CDR1 SGHAT, CDR2 FQDESV (reference sequence). The ends lost 4 bases at V and 7 bases at J; junction bases unmatched: 6. The CDR3 extends over 15 amino acids. The DNA for the CDR3 is TGTGCCAGCAGCTCCCCCGGGACAGGGGACGGGGAGCTGTTTTTT. Encoded protein: CASSSPGTGDGELFF.

The chain joins TRBV30 to TRBJ2-7, with 7 positions matching TRBD2. V lost 0 bases and J lost 1; bases outside the gene matches: 6. The CDR3 length is 15 residues. From germline, CDR1 is GTSNPN and CDR2 SVGIG (reference sequence). The CDR3 coding sequence is TGTGCCTGGAGTGTTAACTGGCGGGAGTCCTACGAGCAGTACTTC. Translation gives CAWSVNWRESYEQYF.

This clone was seen once. The CDR3 sequence is CAISVELRGQGADTEAFF. The CDR3 nucleotides are TGTGCCATCAGTGTCGAGTTGAGGGGACAGGGGGCGGACACTGAAGCTTTCTTT. This chain uses TRBV10-3 with TRBJ1-1; TRBD1 matches 12 bases. The CDR3 sequence is 18 residues long. The V segment lost 4 bases and the J segment 3 bases; nucleotides outside the gene matches: 12. Germline CDR1 and CDR2: ENHRY and SYGVKD.

This sequence joins TRBV2 and TRBJ1-2, with TRBD1 identical over 7 bases. This CDR3 spans 16 amino acids. Germline V gene data show CDR1 as SNHLY and CDR2 as FYNNEI. Trimming cost V 6 bases and J 6 bases; bases outside gene matches: 16. CDR3 protein: CASSYGDRVSLDGYTF. CDR3 DNA sequence: TGTGCCAGCAGCTACGGAGACAGGGTTTCGTTGGATGGCTACACCTTC.

This clone was picked up one time. V is TRBV7-8 and J is TRBJ1-5, with unresolved D. CDR1 SGHVS and CDR2 FQNEAQ come from the germline V gene. This CDR3 has 15 amino acids. The V end was cut by 1 base, the J end by 3 bases, with 10 bases between. CDR3 in amino acids: CASSLVAGDNQPQHF. CDR3 DNA: TGTGCCAGCAGCTTAGTAGCCGGTGACAATCAGCCCCAGCATTTT.

This clone was seen only once. V is TRBV29-1 and J is TRBJ2-7; TRBD1 agrees at 7 bases. After removal of 2 bases from V and 2 bases from J, the junction contained 6 bases not matched to a gene. The length of the CDR3 is 14 residues. The germline gives CDR1 SQVTM, CDR2 ANQGSEA. For the CDR3, the DNA is TGCAGCGTTGAATCCCCGGGACAGACCTACGAGCAGTACTTC. It translates to CSVESPGQTYEQYF.

V gene TRBV27 combines with J gene TRBJ1-5, with 9 bases fitting TRBD1. Germline-derived CDR1 and CDR2 are MNHEY and SMNVEV (reference sequence). This CDR3 is 18 amino acids long. V was pared by 2 bases and J by 2 bases, with 10 bases of the junction left unmatched. CDR3 in amino acids: CASSLVLGQGTGNQPQHF. Written as DNA, the CDR3 is TGTGCCAGCAGTTTAGTTCTCGGACAGGGGACAGGCAATCAGCCCCAGCATTTT.

This rearrangement joins TRBV4-1 to TRBJ2-7; 7 nucleotides line up with TRBD2. This CDR3 contains 16 residues. J lost 2 bases, V lost 0 bases, and 7 bases had no gene match. Germline lookup yields CDR1 MGHRA and CDR2 YSYEKL. CDR3 DNA: TGCGCCAGCAGCCAAGATCCAGCGGGGTTCACCTACGAGCAGTACTTC. This translates into CASSQDPAGFTYEQYF.

The chain combines TRBV7-9 with TRBJ2-1; 9 bases are shared with TRBD1. The CDR3 length is 15 residues. Trimming at V came to 5 bases and at J to 7 bases, leaving 9 bases not matched to a gene. Germline CDR1 is SEHNR and CDR2 is FQNEAQ (reference sequence). Here the CDR3 reads CASSQPSQGANEQFF. CDR3 DNA sequence: TGTGCCAGCAGCCAACCTTCACAGGGGGCGAATGAGCAGTTCTTC. Based on the CDR3 plus reference TRBV7-9 and TRBJ2-1, the full variable domain is DTGVSQNPRHKITKRGQNVTFRCDPISEHNRLYWYRQTLGQGPEFLTYFQNEAQLEKSRLLSDRFSAERPKGSFSTLEIQRTEQGDSAMYLCASSQPSQGANEQFFGPGTRLTVL.

V gene TRBV15 combines with J gene TRBJ2-1; 10 nucleotides align to TRBD2. This CDR3 is built from 15 residues. Germline V gene sequence: CDR1 LNHNV, CDR2 YYDKDF (reference sequence). J lost 6 bases, V lost 3 bases, and 5 bases had no gene match. The CDR3 DNA reads as TGTGCCACCAGCAGTTCTAGCGGGAGTGTCAATGAGCAGTTCTTC. Amino acids: CATSSSSGSVNEQFF.

V gene TRBV9 combines with J gene TRBJ2-5, with 10 bases matching TRBD1. V lost 5 bases to trimming and J lost 4 bases; unmatched junction nucleotides: 5. The CDR3 sequence is 14 residues long. In germline, CDR1 is SGDLS, CDR2 YYNGEE. The CDR3 nucleotides are TGTGCCAGCAGTCCGGGACAGGGGAGAGAGACCCAGTACTTC. It encodes CASSPGQGRETQYF.

This clone has a single count. CDR3 sequence: CASSRGTGSQETQYF. The CDR3 nucleotides read TGTGCCAGCTCTCGCGGGACAGGGAGCCAAGAGACCCAGTACTTC. This sequence joins TRBV18 and TRBJ2-5, with 9 bases matching TRBD1. Unmatched junction bases numbered 6, after V lost 6 bases and J lost 1 base. CDR1 and CDR2 (germline): KGHSH, LQKENI. CDR3 length: 15 residues. The full variable domain, with the rest looked up from reference TRBV18 and TRBJ2-5, is NAGVMQNPRHLVRRRGQEARLRCSPMKGHSHVYWYRQLPEEGLKFMVYLQKENIIDESGMPKERFSAEFPKEGPSILRIQQVVRGDSAAYFCASSRGTGSQETQYFGPGTRLLVL.

This clone was found once. This chain connects TRBV2 to TRBJ2-3; D might be TRBD2 (6 bases). The germline V gene has CDR1 SNHLY and CDR2 FYNNEI. With 11 bases removed from V and 0 bases from J, the gap between germline ends came to 12 bases. The CDR3 covers 13 residues. For the CDR3, the DNA is TGTGCCGACAAAGGGACTAGCACAGATACGCAGTATTTT. It yields the protein CADKGTSTDTQYF.

V and J are TRBV5-4 and TRBJ2-2; possibly TRBD1 for D (7 bases). CDR3 length: 15 residues. Trimming removed 5 bases from V and 1 base from J, with 12 bases in between. CDR1 is SGHNT, CDR2 YYREEE, per germline (reference sequence). The CDR3 protein is CASRSGGGNTGELFF. In nucleotides, the CDR3 is TGTGCCAGCAGATCAGGGGGAGGGAACACCGGGGAGCTGTTTTTT.

V usage is TRBV5-1 and J usage is TRBJ1-2, with D possibly being TRBD1 (6 bases). V was shortened by 3 bases and J by 6 bases, with 15 bases between the two germline ends. CDR1 and CDR2 (germline): SGHRS, YFSETQ. The CDR3 is 14 residues long. The CDR3 region has the DNA TGCGCCAGCAGCTCAACAGGGTCGGACGATGGCTACACCTTC. Its protein product is CASSSTGSDDGYTF.

This clone was seen a few times. The chain is built from TRBV7-2 and TRBJ1-6, with 7 bases identical to TRBD1. V shed 3 bases and J 10 bases; nucleotides not matched to a gene: 3. Germline values: CDR1 SGHTA, CDR2 FQGNSA. This CDR3 region has 13 residues. The CDR3 DNA sequence: TGTGCCAGCAGCTTTACAGGGGTCTCACCCCTCCACTTT. This encodes CASSFTGVSPLHF.

This clone came up a few times. The rearrangement joins TRBV6-5 to TRBJ2-7; 9 positions match TRBD1. From germline, CDR1 is MNHEY and CDR2 SVGAGI. The V segment lost 5 bases and the J segment 6 bases; nucleotides outside the gene matches: 5. The CDR3 runs to 13 residues. DNA of the CDR3: TGTGCCAGCAGTAGGGACAGGGTGTCCGAGCAGTACTTC. The encoded protein is CASSRDRVSEQYF.

This sequence joins TRBV6-1 and TRBJ2-2; a weak D match, TRBD1 (6 bases). Germline loops: CDR1 MNHNS, CDR2 SASEGT. This CDR3 region has 17 residues. V lost 3 bases to trimming and J lost 6 bases, with 20 bases between them. The CDR3 here is CASSDTSYREIAGELFF. In DNA form, the CDR3 reads TGTGCCAGCAGTGACACCAGCTACAGGGAAATCGCCGGGGAGCTGTTTTTT.